This entry lists 25 T cell receptor beta chains sequenced from one sample in a study of blood T cell repertoires in COVID-19. Repertoires were generated with immunoSEQ multiplex PCR, while TCRdb's copy carries only in-frame clones and drops some. Of 65,000 to 70,000 clones in the sample, roughly 82% were seen once. Sequences were obtained from peripheral blood. Receptors originate from a man aged 80 or over with active COVID-19.

The genes are TRBV15 and TRBJ2-5; D is perhaps TRBD2 (6 bases). Germline V gives CDR1 LNHNV, CDR2 YYDKDF (reference sequence). V gave up 0 bases and J gave up 7 bases, with 15 bases separating them. The CDR3 consists of 15 residues. This chain's CDR3 is CATSRDYGGIGTQYF. CDR3 DNA: TGTGCCACCAGCAGAGATTATGGGGGGATCGGGACCCAGTACTTC.

The chain carries TRBV29-1 and TRBJ2-2; weak D call: TRBD2 (7 bases). V lost 4 bases to trimming and J lost 2 bases, with 14 bases between them. This CDR3 has 15 amino acids. Germline V lookup: CDR1 SQVTM, CDR2 ANQGSEA. DNA for the CDR3: TGCAGCGTTGTGGGGGGGCCATTAAACACCGGGGAGCTGTTTTTT. This sequence encodes CSVVGGPLNTGELFF.

This clone appeared a single time. V is TRBV4-3 and J is TRBJ2-2; 9 bases are a match to TRBD1. The CDR3 is 15 amino acids. With V trimmed by 1 base and J by 3 bases, 0 bases remained unmatched. Per germline, CDR1 LGHNA and CDR2 YSLEER. CDR3 coding DNA: TGCGCCAGCAGCCAAGGGGACAGGGACACCGGGGAGCTGTTTTTT. This encodes CASSQGDRDTGELFF.

The chain uses TRBV20-1 and TRBJ2-5; D remains ambiguous. V was pared by 3 bases and J by 4 bases, with 9 bases between. Germline values: CDR1 DFQATT, CDR2 SNEGSKA (reference sequence). The CDR3 is made up of 12 amino acids. The DNA for the CDR3 is TGCAGTGCTAGTTCTAGAAGAGAGACCCAGTACTTC. Its protein product is CSASSRRETQYF.

Only one count was recorded for this clone. The genes are TRBV30 and TRBJ2-6; D not resolved. Trimming removed 4 bases at V and 3 bases at J, with 19 bases between. The CDR3 extends over 17 amino acids. Germline CDR1 reads GTSNPN; CDR2 reads SVGIG (reference sequence). CDR3 sequence: CAWTTAIRWSGANVLTF. For the CDR3, the DNA is TGTGCCTGGACGACTGCTATTAGATGGAGTGGGGCCAACGTCCTGACTTTC.

The V and J genes are TRBV18 and TRBJ1-1; 7 bases agree with TRBD1. The CDR3 contains 17 residues. In germline, CDR1 is KGHSH, CDR2 LQKENI. Losses at the gene ends were 8 bases for V and 3 bases for J; bases not matched to a gene: 18. The CDR3 region is CASARATGNLVDTEAFF. The CDR3 DNA reads as TGTGCCAGCGCTCGGGCGACAGGGAATCTGGTGGACACTGAAGCTTTCTTT.

The J gene is TRBJ1-2, the V gene TRBV5-4, with 11 bases matching TRBD1. V lost 3 bases, J lost 0 bases, and 10 bases stayed unmatched. The CDR3 length is 18 residues. Per germline, CDR1 SGHNT and CDR2 YYREEE (reference sequence). The CDR3 loop reads CASSSKPGTGGSNYGYTF. The CDR3 nucleotides are TGTGCCAGCAGCTCGAAACCCGGGACAGGGGGTTCTAACTATGGCTACACCTTC.

V and J are TRBV9 and TRBJ1-1; no definite D call. The germline V gene encodes CDR1 SGDLS and CDR2 YYNGEE. The V and J ends lost 1 base and 1 base respectively, with 5 bases between them. CDR3 length: 13 amino acids. The CDR3 protein is CASSVHKNTEAFF. The CDR3 bases are TGTGCCAGCAGCGTACACAAGAACACTGAAGCTTTCTTT.

The chain employs TRBV3-1 (or the pseudogene TRBV3-2) and TRBJ1-1, with TRBD1 matching over 7 bases. The CDR3 loop spans 15 amino acids. V lost 1 base and J lost 1; bases outside the gene matches: 3. Germline V gene data show CDR1 as LGHDT and CDR2 as YNNKEL (reference sequence). The CDR3 sequence: CASSQANRGNTEAFF. The DNA for the CDR3 is TGTGCCAGCAGCCAAGCCAACAGGGGGAACACTGAAGCTTTCTTT.

This chain links TRBV28 with TRBJ2-5; 12 nucleotides align to TRBD1. Germline CDR1 and CDR2: MDHEN and SYDVKM. Trimming cost V 6 bases and J 5 bases; bases outside gene matches: 7. The CDR3 runs 15 residues. CDR3 DNA: TGTGCCAGCAGAAGCTGGGACAGGGGGCTCGAGACCCAGTACTTC. Protein sequence: CASRSWDRGLETQYF.

The chain is built from TRBV9 and TRBJ2-3, with D perhaps matching TRBD1 (5 bases). Germline-derived CDR1 and CDR2 are SGDLS and YYNGEE. The length of the CDR3 is 15 residues. V dropped 0 bases and J dropped 5 bases, with 13 bases sitting between them. CDR3 DNA sequence: TGTGCCAGCAGCGTAGGGGCAGGGTTAGGAGATACGCAGTATTTT. Its translation: CASSVGAGLGDTQYF. The full variable domain, completed using reference TRBV9 and TRBJ2-3, is DSGVTQTPKHLITATGQRVTLRCSPRSGDLSVYWYQQSLDQGLQFLIQYYNGEERAKGNILERFSAQQFPDLHSELNLSSLELGDSALYFCASSVGAGLGDTQYFGPGTRLTVL.

The rearrangement links TRBV24-1 to TRBJ2-1, with a tentative D call TRBD1 (6 bases). The germline V gene encodes CDR1 KGHDR and CDR2 SFDVKD. V was trimmed by 4 bases and J by 8 bases, leaving 17 bases between them. This CDR3 is built from 15 residues. This CDR3 reads CATSDQSRQAHEQFF. The DNA for the CDR3 is TGTGCCACCAGTGACCAATCAAGACAGGCCCATGAGCAGTTCTTC.

This clone was counted a single time. CDR3 nucleotides: TGTGCCAGCAGTTACCAGGGATCGTTCACTGAAGCTTTCTTT. Its translation is CASSYQGSFTEAFF. The rearrangement links TRBV6-2 or TRBV6-3 to TRBJ1-1; D perhaps matches TRBD1 (5 bases). CDR1 and CDR2 from the germline V gene are MNHEY and SVGEGT. CDR3 length: 14 residues. V was cut by 2 bases and J by 4 bases, with 11 bases left in between.

The chain combines TRBV18 with TRBJ2-7; 9 nucleotides match TRBD2. V shed 3 bases and J 3 bases; nucleotides not matched to a gene: 9. Germline V gene data show CDR1 as KGHSH and CDR2 as LQKENI. The CDR3 extends over 16 amino acids. The CDR3 loop is CASSPPQRGVGYEQYF. In DNA, the CDR3 is TGTGCCAGCTCACCGCCACAGCGGGGGGTTGGCTACGAGCAGTACTTC.

This clone was detected only a few times. V usage is TRBV14 and J usage is TRBJ2-1; D is unclear. CDR1 is SGHDN, CDR2 FVKESK, per germline. V lost 4 bases and J 6 bases, leaving 7 bases between the germline ends. The CDR3 has 12 residues. The CDR3 spells CASSRSGNEQFF. In DNA form, the CDR3 reads TGTGCCAGCAGCCGGTCAGGCAATGAGCAGTTCTTC.

The chain joins TRBV18 to TRBJ1-1; D is perhaps TRBD1 (5 bases). Germline V gene sequence: CDR1 KGHSH, CDR2 LQKENI. Trimming took 6 bases from V and 11 from J, leaving 22 bases between them. This CDR3 has 14 amino acids. Written as DNA, the CDR3 is TGTGCCAGCTCTTCTAAAAGACAGAACGCTGGGGCTTTCTTT. Translating it yields CASSSKRQNAGAFF.

The genes are TRBV15 and TRBJ2-3; 8 bases agree with TRBD2. Germline-derived CDR1 and CDR2 are LNHNV and YYDKDF (reference sequence). The CDR3 is 14 amino acids. Germline trimming cut 3 bases from V and 5 bases from J; bases unmatched to any gene: 4. The CDR3 DNA reads TGTGCCACCAGCAGCGGGAGGGCTGGAGATACGCAGTATTTT. Its translation: CATSSGRAGDTQYF.

The chain joins TRBV6-5 to TRBJ1-2; TRBD1 agrees at 7 bases. The ends lost 6 bases at V and 9 bases at J; junction bases unmatched: 7. Germline V gene lookup returns CDR1 MNHEY and CDR2 SVGAGI. The length of the CDR3 is 12 residues. The DNA for the CDR3 is TGTGCCAGCAGGAGTGGACAGGAGAGCTACACCTTC. Protein: CASRSGQESYTF.

The chain is built from TRBV7-2 and TRBJ2-1; D unclear. The V end lost 5 bases, the J end lost 6 bases, and 11 bases lay between the germline ends. The germline V gene has CDR1 SGHTA and CDR2 FQGNSA. The CDR3 has 13 residues. CDR3 in amino acids: CASSLLAFNEQFF. As DNA, the CDR3 is TGTGCCAGCAGCCTGCTTGCGTTCAATGAGCAGTTCTTC.

This rearrangement joins TRBV11-3 to TRBJ2-1; 12 bases align to TRBD2. V dropped 1 base and J dropped 9; count of bases not matched to a gene: 10. The length of the CDR3 is 17 residues. Germline-derived CDR1 and CDR2 are SGHNT and YENEEA. The CDR3 region is CASSLVASGRAGVEQFF. CDR3 nucleotides: TGTGCCAGCAGCTTAGTAGCTAGCGGGAGGGCCGGGGTTGAGCAGTTCTTC.

CDR3 sequence: CASSISPGRTEAFF. CDR3 coding DNA: TGTGCCAGTAGTATTAGTCCAGGTCGGACTGAAGCTTTCTTT. The rearrangement joins TRBV19 to TRBJ1-1; D unclear. V was cut by 3 bases and J by 5 bases, with 13 bases left in between. The CDR3 extends over 14 amino acids. The germline gives CDR1 LNHDA, CDR2 SQIVND (reference sequence). The complete variable domain, with remaining parts taken from reference TRBV19 and TRBJ1-1, reads DGGITQSPKYLFRKEGQNVTLSCEQNLNHDAMYWYRQDPGQGLRLIYYSQIVNDFQKGDIAEGYSVSREKKESFPLTVTSAQKNPTAFYLCASSISPGRTEAFFGQGTRLTVV.

This clone was picked up one time. This rearrangement joins TRBV3-1 (or the pseudogene TRBV3-2) to TRBJ1-5, with 8 bases lining up with TRBD1. V trimming: 1 base; J trimming: 5 bases; junction bases outside the gene matches: 4. The CDR3 spans 15 residues. The germline V gene encodes CDR1 LGHDT and CDR2 YNNKEL (reference sequence). The CDR3 region is CASSQGTGYYQPQHF. CDR3 bases: TGTGCCAGCAGCCAAGGGACAGGGTATTATCAGCCCCAGCATTTT.

V and J are TRBV19 and TRBJ1-4; D is uncertain. Germline V gene lookup returns CDR1 LNHDA and CDR2 SQIVND (reference sequence). With 8 bases removed from V and 6 bases from J, the gap between germline ends came to 19 bases. The CDR3 has 15 amino acids. The CDR3 coding sequence is TGTGCCAGTCAACGGCGGGGAGAGGGTTATGAAAAACTGTTTTTT. Protein sequence: CASQRRGEGYEKLFF.

This rearrangement joins TRBV7-2 to TRBJ1-2, with 12 nucleotides matching TRBD1. V shed 0 bases, J shed 8 bases, and the junction held 4 bases outside the gene matches. This CDR3 region has 15 residues. Germline lookup yields CDR1 SGHTA and CDR2 FQGNSA. CDR3 sequence: CASSLAGQGARGYTF. CDR3 coding DNA: TGTGCCAGCAGCTTAGCGGGACAGGGGGCGCGAGGCTACACCTTC.

The chain couples TRBV9 to TRBJ1-1; D gene unclear. CDR1 SGDLS and CDR2 YYNGEE come from the germline V gene. CDR3 length: 14 residues. V lost 3 bases and J 1 base, leaving 10 bases between the germline ends. The DNA for the CDR3 is TGTGCCAGCAGCGCGATGACAAGGAACACTGAAGCTTTCTTT. It codes for CASSAMTRNTEAFF.